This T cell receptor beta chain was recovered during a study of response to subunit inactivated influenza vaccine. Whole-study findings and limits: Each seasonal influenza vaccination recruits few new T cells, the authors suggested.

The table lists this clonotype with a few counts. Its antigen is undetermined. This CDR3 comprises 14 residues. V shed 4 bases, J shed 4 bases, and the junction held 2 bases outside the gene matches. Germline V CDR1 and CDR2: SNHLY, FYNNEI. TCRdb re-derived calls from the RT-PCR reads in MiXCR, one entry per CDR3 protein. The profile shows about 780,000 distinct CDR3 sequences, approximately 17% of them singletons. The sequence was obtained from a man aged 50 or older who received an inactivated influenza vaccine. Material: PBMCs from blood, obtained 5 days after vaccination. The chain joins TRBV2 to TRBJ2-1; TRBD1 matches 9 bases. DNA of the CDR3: TGTGCCAGCAGTGGGGGACAGGGTTACAATGAGCAGTTCTTC. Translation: CASSGGQGYNEQFF.